This T cell receptor beta chain was captured in a study of shared clonotypes between healthy human individuals. Study-level points and caveats: The expectation was that sequencing depth would affect clonotype sharing among donors. Tissue TCR repertoires likely differ from these blood-only repertoires.

Concerning this clone: As yet, its antigen is unknown.

Germline lookup yields CDR1 SNHLY and CDR2 FYNNEI. This CDR3 has 14 amino acids. V lost 3 bases, J lost 3 bases, and 9 bases lay in between. Sequencing on ten immunoSEQ deep assay plates was performed for unsorted PBMC DNA. Some clones are missing from TCRdb's copy, which holds only in-frame ones; the method was immunoSEQ multiplex PCR. The repertoire holds fewer than 650,000 clones, with roughly 79% as singletons. The unsorted samples took 90 million or so PBMCs to get genomic DNA. V usage is TRBV2 and J usage is TRBJ1-5; tentatively, D is TRBD1 (5 bases). The sequenced sample was PBMCs. The clonotype was recovered from a woman in her forties in good health. Some clones in this sample may be carry-over from other donors' samples. CDR3 sequence reads: CASSDAGFNQPQHF. The DNA for the CDR3 is TGTGCCAGCAGTGATGCAGGGTTCAATCAGCCCCAGCATTTT.